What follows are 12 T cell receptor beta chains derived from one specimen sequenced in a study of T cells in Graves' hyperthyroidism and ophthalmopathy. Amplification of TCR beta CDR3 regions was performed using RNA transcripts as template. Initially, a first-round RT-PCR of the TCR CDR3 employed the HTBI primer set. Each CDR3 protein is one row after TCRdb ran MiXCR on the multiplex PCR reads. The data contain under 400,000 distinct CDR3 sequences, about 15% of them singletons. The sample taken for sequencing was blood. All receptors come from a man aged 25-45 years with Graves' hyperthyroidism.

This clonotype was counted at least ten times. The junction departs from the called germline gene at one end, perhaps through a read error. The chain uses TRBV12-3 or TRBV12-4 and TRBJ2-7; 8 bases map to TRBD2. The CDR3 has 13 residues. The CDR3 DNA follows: TGTGCCAGCAGGTTAGCGGGATCCTACGAGCAGTACTTC. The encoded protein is CASRLAGSYEQYF.

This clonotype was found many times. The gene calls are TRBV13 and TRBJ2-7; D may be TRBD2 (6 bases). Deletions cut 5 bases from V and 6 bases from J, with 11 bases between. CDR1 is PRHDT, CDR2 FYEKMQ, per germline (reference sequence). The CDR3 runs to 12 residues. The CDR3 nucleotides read TGTGCCAGCAGCACCCCCGGGAGCGAGCAGTACTTC. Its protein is CASSTPGSEQYF.

The CDR3 nucleotides are TGTGCCAGCAGCCTACGGGCCTATGCAACTAATGAAAAACTGTTTTTT. Residues: CASSLRAYATNEKLFF. The chain recombines TRBV7-9 with TRBJ1-4; D not certain. Germline lookup yields CDR1 SEHNR and CDR2 FQNEAQ (reference sequence). The CDR3 sequence is 16 residues long. Trimming stripped 5 bases from V and 0 bases from J, with 13 bases between.

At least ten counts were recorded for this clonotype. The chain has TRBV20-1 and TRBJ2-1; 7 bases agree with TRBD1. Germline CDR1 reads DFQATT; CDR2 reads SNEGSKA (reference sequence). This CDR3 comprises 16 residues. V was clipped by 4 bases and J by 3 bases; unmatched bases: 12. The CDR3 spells CSATTMGQSFYNEQFF. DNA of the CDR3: TGCAGTGCTACTACCATGGGACAGAGTTTCTACAATGAGCAGTTCTTC.

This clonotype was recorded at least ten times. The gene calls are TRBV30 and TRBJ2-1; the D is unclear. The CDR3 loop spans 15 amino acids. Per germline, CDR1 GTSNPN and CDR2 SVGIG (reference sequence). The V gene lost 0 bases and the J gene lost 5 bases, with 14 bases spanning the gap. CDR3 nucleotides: TGTGCCTGGAGTGTACGATTTCGGGCCGACAATGAGCAGTTCTTC. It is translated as CAWSVRFRADNEQFF.

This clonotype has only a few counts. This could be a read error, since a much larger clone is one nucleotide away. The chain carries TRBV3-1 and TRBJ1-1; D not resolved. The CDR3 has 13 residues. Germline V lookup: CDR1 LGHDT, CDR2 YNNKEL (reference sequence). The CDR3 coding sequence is TGTACCAGCAGCCAAGCTTCTGGCGGTGAAGCTTTCTTT. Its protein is CTSSQASGGEAFF.

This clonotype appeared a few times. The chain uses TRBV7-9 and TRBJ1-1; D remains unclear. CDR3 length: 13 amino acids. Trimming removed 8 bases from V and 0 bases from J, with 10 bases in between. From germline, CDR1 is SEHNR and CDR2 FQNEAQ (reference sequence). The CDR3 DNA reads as TGTGCCAGCCGTCCGAGGATGAACACTGAAGCTTTCTTT. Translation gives CASRPRMNTEAFF.

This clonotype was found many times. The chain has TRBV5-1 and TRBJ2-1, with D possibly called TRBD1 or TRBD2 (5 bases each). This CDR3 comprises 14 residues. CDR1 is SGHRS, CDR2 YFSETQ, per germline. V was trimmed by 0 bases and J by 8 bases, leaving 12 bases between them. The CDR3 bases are TGCGCCAGCAGCTTGGGGGGCGGGTGGGATGAGCAGTTCTTC. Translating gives CASSLGGGWDEQFF.

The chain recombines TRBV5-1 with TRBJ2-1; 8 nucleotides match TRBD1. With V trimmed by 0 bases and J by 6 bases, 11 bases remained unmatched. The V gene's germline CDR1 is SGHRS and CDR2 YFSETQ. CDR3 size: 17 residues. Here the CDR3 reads CASSLAPSGTGSNEQFF. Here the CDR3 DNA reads TGCGCCAGCAGCTTGGCCCCATCTGGGACAGGATCCAATGAGCAGTTCTTC.

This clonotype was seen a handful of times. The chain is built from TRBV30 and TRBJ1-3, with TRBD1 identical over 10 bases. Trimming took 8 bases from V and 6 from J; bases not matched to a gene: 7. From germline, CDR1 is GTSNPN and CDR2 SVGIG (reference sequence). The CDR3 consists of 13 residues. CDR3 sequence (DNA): TGTGCCAGCGACAGGGGGCTTGAAAACACCATATATTTT. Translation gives CASDRGLENTIYF.

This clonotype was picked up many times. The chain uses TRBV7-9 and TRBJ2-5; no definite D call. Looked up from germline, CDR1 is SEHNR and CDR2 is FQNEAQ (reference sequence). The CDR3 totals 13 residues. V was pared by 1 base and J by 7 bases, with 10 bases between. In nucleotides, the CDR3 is TGTGCCAGCAGCTTAGATGACATCGCGACCCAGTACTTC. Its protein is CASSLDDIATQYF.

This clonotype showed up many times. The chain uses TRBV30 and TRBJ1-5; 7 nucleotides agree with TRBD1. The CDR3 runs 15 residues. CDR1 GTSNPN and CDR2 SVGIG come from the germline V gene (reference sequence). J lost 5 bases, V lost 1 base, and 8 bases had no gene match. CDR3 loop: CAWSEGAYADQPQHF. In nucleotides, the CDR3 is TGTGCCTGGAGTGAGGGGGCTTACGCCGATCAGCCCCAGCATTTT. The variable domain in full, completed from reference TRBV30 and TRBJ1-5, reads SQTIHQWPATLVQPVGSPLSLECTVEGTSNPNLYWYRQAAGRGLQLLFYSVGIGQISSEVPQNLSASRPQDRQFILSSKKLLLSDSGFYLCAWSEGAYADQPQHFGDGTRLSIL.